One sample yielded the 16 T cell receptor beta chains listed below, sequenced in a study of blood T cell repertoires in COVID-19. Sequencing used immunoSEQ multiplex PCR; TCRdb keeps in-frame clones, though not all of them. The sample carries approximately 100,000 clones, 85% recorded once. Material for sequencing was peripheral blood. Receptors originate from a woman aged 70-85 years with active or convalescent COVID-19.

This clone was picked up one time. J is TRBJ2-5 and V is TRBV9; 13 nucleotides match TRBD2. The CDR3 consists of 20 residues. Germline CDR1 reads SGDLS; CDR2 reads YYNGEE. With V trimmed by 3 bases and J by 1 base, 15 bases remained unmatched. CDR3 sequence (DNA): TGTGCCAGCAGCGCCGGGCCGGGACAGAGACTAGCGGGAGGCCAAGAGACCCAGTACTTC. This translates into CASSAGPGQRLAGGQETQYF.

V and J are TRBV5-1 and TRBJ2-1, with a tentative D call TRBD1 (5 bases). The CDR3 is 14 residues long. Trimming stripped 4 bases from V and 8 bases from J, with 16 bases between. The V gene's germline CDR1 is SGHRS and CDR2 YFSETQ. In nucleotides, the CDR3 is TGCGCCAGCAGCGATCCGACAGTTCCTTATGAGCAGTTCTTC. Amino acid sequence: CASSDPTVPYEQFF.

This chain uses TRBV7-2 with TRBJ2-7, with D hard to call. Trimming left V 2 bases short and J 0 bases short, with 11 bases between. The CDR3 extends over 15 amino acids. In germline, CDR1 is SGHTA, CDR2 FQGNSA. The CDR3 sequence: CASSLSAVTSYEQYF. In DNA form, the CDR3 reads TGTGCCAGCAGCTTATCGGCGGTGACCTCCTACGAGCAGTACTTC. Combining the CDR3 with reference TRBV7-2 and TRBJ2-7 gives the whole variable domain GAGVSQSPSNKVTEKGKDVELRCDPISGHTALYWYRQSLGQGLEFLIYFQGNSAPDKSGLPSDRFSAERTGGSVSTLTIQRTQQEDSAVYLCASSLSAVTSYEQYFGPGTRLTVT.

The J gene is TRBJ2-5, the V gene TRBV5-1; no reliable D call. The CDR3 runs to 15 residues. The V gene lost 4 bases and the J gene lost 0 bases, with 13 bases spanning the gap. The germline V gene has CDR1 SGHRS and CDR2 YFSETQ. This CDR3 reads CASSILTPNQETQYF. The DNA of the CDR3 is TGCGCCAGCAGCATACTGACACCAAACCAAGAGACCCAGTACTTC.

This CDR3 reads CASSLGGGYTF. CDR3 DNA sequence: TGTGCCAGCAGTTTAGGAGGGGGCTACACCTTC. The V call is TRBV12-3 or TRBV12-4, the J call TRBJ1-2; D ambiguous. Trimming cost V 1 base and J 8 bases, with 5 bases left between them. This CDR3 region has 11 residues.

This clone was counted a single time. This chain joins TRBV9 and TRBJ2-2, with 7 bases that match TRBD2. The CDR3 consists of 15 residues. Germline V gene lookup returns CDR1 SGDLS and CDR2 YYNGEE. With 4 bases clipped from V and 2 bases from J, the junction kept 5 bases outside the gene matches. The CDR3 DNA sequence: TGTGCCAGCAGCTATATAGCGGGTAACACCGGGGAGCTGTTTTTT. Its protein is CASSYIAGNTGELFF.

This clone was recorded only once. The chain joins TRBV19 to TRBJ2-7; 7 nucleotides agree with TRBD1. The V gene's germline CDR1 is LNHDA and CDR2 SQIVND (reference sequence). With V trimmed by 5 bases and J by 1 base, 5 bases remained unmatched. This CDR3 has 14 residues. CDR3 nucleotides: TGTGCCAGTAGTCCAGACAGGGTTTCCTACGAGCAGTACTTC. Encoded protein: CASSPDRVSYEQYF.

J is TRBJ2-5 and V is TRBV7-2, with 15 positions matching TRBD2. Losses at the gene ends were 4 bases for V and 9 bases for J; bases not matched to a gene: 9. Germline values: CDR1 SGHTA, CDR2 FQGNSA. This CDR3 contains 16 residues. The CDR3 sequence is CASSSRWTSGGAAQYF. In DNA form, the CDR3 reads TGTGCCAGCAGCTCACGCTGGACTAGCGGGGGGGCGGCCCAGTACTTC.

For the CDR3, the DNA is TGTGCCATCAGTGAAACAGGGGGCAACACTGAAGCTTTCTTT. Translation gives CAISETGGNTEAFF. The rearrangement links TRBV10-3 to TRBJ1-1, with 9 bases matching TRBD1. The V gene's germline CDR1 is ENHRY and CDR2 SYGVKD. V dropped 3 bases and J dropped 2; count of bases not matched to a gene: 1. The CDR3 contains 14 residues.

J is TRBJ2-3 and V is TRBV3-1 (or the pseudogene TRBV3-2); 8 bases line up with TRBD2. This CDR3 has 19 amino acids. J lost 8 bases, V lost 0 bases, and 19 bases had no gene match. Germline lookup yields CDR1 LGHDT and CDR2 YNNKEL (reference sequence). Here the CDR3 reads CASSQEWVPAGVPQSTQYF. CDR3 in DNA: TGTGCCAGCAGCCAAGAGTGGGTTCCAGCGGGAGTGCCCCAGAGTACGCAGTATTTT.

The chain employs TRBV5-4 and TRBJ2-2, with D perhaps matching TRBD1 (5 bases). Trimming removed 4 bases at V and 1 base at J, with 8 bases between. The CDR3 length is 14 residues. Germline V CDR1 and CDR2: SGHNT, YYREEE (reference sequence). CDR3 region: CASSATGNTGELFF. As DNA, the CDR3 is TGTGCCAGCAGCGCCACAGGGAACACCGGGGAGCTGTTTTTT.

This clone was recorded once. This chain connects TRBV30 to TRBJ2-7; no definite D call. CDR3 length: 11 amino acids. The germline CDR1 and CDR2 sequences are GTSNPN and SVGIG (reference sequence). With 2 bases removed from V and 4 bases from J, the gap between germline ends came to 6 bases. CDR3 in DNA: TGTGCCTGGAGTCTCCCGTACGAGCAGTACTTC. Its protein is CAWSLPYEQYF. The full variable domain, in which reference TRBV30 and TRBJ2-7 provide the parts outside the CDR3, is SQTIHQWPATLVQPVGSPLSLECTVEGTSNPNLYWYRQAAGRGLQLLFYSVGIGQISSEVPQNLSASRPQDRQFILSSKKLLLSDSGFYLCAWSLPYEQYFGPGTRLTVT.

V is TRBV5-5 and J is TRBJ1-1; no clear D. V gave up 5 bases and J gave up 0 bases, with 14 bases separating them. Germline V gives CDR1 SGHKS, CDR2 YYEKEE (reference sequence). This CDR3 has 15 amino acids. CDR3 amino acids: CASRVNSMVNTEAFF. The CDR3 nucleotides are TGTGCCAGCAGAGTGAATAGCATGGTGAACACTGAAGCTTTCTTT. Together with reference TRBV5-5 and TRBJ1-1, the CDR3 gives the full variable domain: DAGVTQSPTHLIKTRGQQVTLRCSPISGHKSVSWYQQVLGQGPQFIFQYYEKEERGRGNFPDRFSARQFPNYSSELNVNALLLGDSALYLCASRVNSMVNTEAFFGQGTRLTVV.

This CDR3 is CASSDDRVPADTQYF. CDR3 bases: TGTGCCAGCAGCGACGACAGGGTCCCCGCAGATACGCAGTATTTT. This chain links TRBV5-5 with TRBJ2-3; TRBD1 matches 7 bases. The CDR3 is 15 residues long. The ends lost 4 bases at V and 4 bases at J; junction bases unmatched: 9. Germline V lookup: CDR1 SGHKS, CDR2 YYEKEE (reference sequence).

The chain employs TRBV28 and TRBJ1-6, with D perhaps matching TRBD1 (5 bases). This CDR3 comprises 16 residues. The germline CDR1 and CDR2 sequences are MDHEN and SYDVKM. Trimming removed 6 bases at V and 0 bases at J, with 12 bases between. CDR3: CASSPRGSSYNSPLHF. The CDR3 nucleotides are TGTGCCAGCAGCCCTCGGGGGAGCTCCTATAATTCACCCCTCCACTTT.

The chain carries TRBV7-8 and TRBJ2-2; possible D gene TRBD2, 5 bases. The CDR3 is 15 residues long. Trimming cost V 4 bases and J 0 bases, with 9 bases left between them. Germline assignment: CDR1 SGHVS and CDR2 FQNEAQ. The CDR3 loop reads CASSSGTANTGELFF. CDR3 DNA sequence: TGTGCCAGCAGCTCGGGAACGGCGAACACCGGGGAGCTGTTTTTT.